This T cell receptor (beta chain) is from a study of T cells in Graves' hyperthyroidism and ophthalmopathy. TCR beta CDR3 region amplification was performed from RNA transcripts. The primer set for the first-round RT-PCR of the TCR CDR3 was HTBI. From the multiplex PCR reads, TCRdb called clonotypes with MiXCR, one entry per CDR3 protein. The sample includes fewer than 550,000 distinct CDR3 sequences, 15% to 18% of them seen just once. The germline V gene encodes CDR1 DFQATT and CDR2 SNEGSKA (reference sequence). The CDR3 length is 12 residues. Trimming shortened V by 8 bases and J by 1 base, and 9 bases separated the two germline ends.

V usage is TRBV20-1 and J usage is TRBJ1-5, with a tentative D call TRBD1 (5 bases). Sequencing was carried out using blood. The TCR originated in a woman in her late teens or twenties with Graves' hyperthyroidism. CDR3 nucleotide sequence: TGCAGTTGGGGCGCGAGCAATCAGCCCCAGCATTTT. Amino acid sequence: CSWGASNQPQHF.